This T cell receptor (beta chain) was observed in a study of identical twins. Study observations and caveats: In monozygotic twins, models underestimated the sharing of out-of-frame TCR alpha. Twin-shared out-of-frame alpha sequences were enriched for low generation probability.

Using its own MiXCR run on the 5' RACE reads, TCRdb lists one record per CDR3 protein. The sample records 700,000 to 950,000 distinct CDR3 sequences, about 12% being singletons. J gave up 4 bases and V 5 bases, and 10 bases lay outside the gene matches. Per germline, CDR1 MDHEN and CDR2 SYDVKM. The CDR3 consists of 15 residues. As to this clonotype: Its antigen is unknown.

The sample was also reused in another study, on yellow fever vaccine responses in identical twins.

The receptor's source is a woman between 18 and 29 years old in good health. The chain is built from TRBV28 and TRBJ1-1, with 7 bases lining up with TRBD1. Sample: PBMCs. This CDR3 is CASSLRQGLGTEAFF. CDR3 DNA: TGTGCCAGCAGTCTCCGACAGGGTTTGGGCACTGAAGCTTTCTTT.